This T cell receptor beta chain emerged from a study of cytomegalovirus exposure and HLA in healthy donors. The repertoire was sequenced with immunoSEQ multiplex PCR; TCRdb's copy has only in-frame clones and lacks some. This sample has 250,000 to 400,000 clones, with around 90% found just once. Sequenced sample: PBMCs. The receptor's source is a woman aged 25 to 39 in good health and CMV-seropositive.

The CDR3: CASSPLGGNTQYF. In DNA form, the CDR3 reads TGTGCCAGCAGCCCCCTGGGCGGGAATACGCAGTATTTT. The V and J genes are TRBV7-2 and TRBJ2-3; TRBD2 is a possible D gene (6 bases). Germline CDR1 SGHTA, CDR2 FQGNSA. This CDR3 is 13 amino acids long. V lost 5 bases and J lost 7, with 13 bases in between.